This T cell receptor (beta chain) derives from a study of shared clonotypes between healthy human individuals. About the study: Used for every donor were three CD4 naive, three CD4 memory, two CD8 naive and one CD8 memory plate. Study observations and caveats: Relative to memory subsets, naive subsets generally showed larger estimated richness.

With respect to this clone: The antigen remains unidentified.

Assay: immunoSEQ multiplex PCR; the TCRdb copy retains only in-frame clones and omits some. The data show 1.6 million or so clones, with about 98.5% seen just once and approximately 0.4% held by the top ten. CD45RA+ naive and CD45RA-negative memory subsets were separated from CD4+ cells. Germline CDR1 LNHNV, CDR2 YYDKDF (reference sequence). The CDR3 is made up of 13 amino acids. V lost 1 base and J 6 bases, leaving 6 bases between the germline ends. The V gene is TRBV15, the J gene TRBJ2-2, with D unclear. The sequence came from a man between 25 and 39 years old in good health. Sequenced sample: naive CD4+ T cells sorted from blood. Indicated subset: CD45RA+ positively selected. CDR3 in DNA: TGTGCCACCAGCAGAGCCCCGGCCGGGGAGCTGTTTTTT. It is translated as CATSRAPAGELFF.